Shown below are 18 T cell receptor beta chains from a single sample sequenced in a study of blood T cell repertoires in COVID-19. Repertoires were generated with immunoSEQ multiplex PCR, while TCRdb's copy carries only in-frame clones and drops some. The table records about 200,000 clones, 70% to 90% of them present only once. Specimen: PBMCs or T cells enriched from blood (not recorded which). The receptors here all came from a woman aged 18-30 years who had recovered from COVID-19.

The chain joins TRBV6-5 to TRBJ2-5; weak D call: TRBD2 (6 bases). Germline CDR1 reads MNHEY; CDR2 reads SVGAGI. This CDR3 region has 16 residues. Trimming removed 0 bases from V and 2 bases from J, with 13 bases in between. The CDR3 DNA follows: TGTGCCAGCAGTTACTCGAGTAGGGCGGGACAAGAGACCCAGTACTTC. Translating gives CASSYSSRAGQETQYF.

This chain connects TRBV6-1 to TRBJ1-1; 7 bases are a match to TRBD1. The length of the CDR3 is 15 residues. Germline CDR1 reads MNHNS; CDR2 reads SASEGT. With 0 bases clipped from V and 5 bases from J, the junction kept 6 bases outside the gene matches. CDR3 in amino acids: CASSEAQQGRTEAFF. The CDR3 DNA reads as TGTGCCAGCAGTGAAGCCCAACAGGGGAGAACTGAAGCTTTCTTT.

The chain has TRBV5-1 and TRBJ1-1; 8 bases fit TRBD1. Germline values: CDR1 SGHRS, CDR2 YFSETQ. Unmatched junction bases numbered 7, after V lost 4 bases and J lost 5 bases. The CDR3 loop spans 14 amino acids. The CDR3: CASSSGQGGTEAFF. The CDR3 nucleotides read TGCGCCAGCAGCAGCGGACAGGGAGGGACTGAAGCTTTCTTT. Full variable domain (remainder filled in from reference TRBV5-1 and TRBJ1-1): KAGVTQTPRYLIKTRGQQVTLSCSPISGHRSVSWYQQTPGQGLQFLFEYFSETQRNKGNFPGRFSGRQFSNSRSEMNVSTLELGDSALYLCASSSGQGGTEAFFGQGTRLTVV.

The rearrangement uses TRBV5-1 and TRBJ2-7, with 8 bases fitting TRBD1. The CDR3 loop spans 15 amino acids. The J segment lost 4 bases and the V segment lost 4 bases, leaving 10 bases of the junction unmatched. Germline CDR1 reads SGHRS; CDR2 reads YFSETQ. CDR3 bases: TGCGCCAGCAGCGAAGGACAGGGAGCCACTTACGAGCAGTACTTC. Translating it yields CASSEGQGATYEQYF. Filled out from reference TRBV5-1 and TRBJ2-7, the complete variable domain reads KAGVTQTPRYLIKTRGQQVTLSCSPISGHRSVSWYQQTPGQGLQFLFEYFSETQRNKGNFPGRFSGRQFSNSRSEMNVSTLELGDSALYLCASSEGQGATYEQYFGPGTRLTVT.

The rearrangement links TRBV3-1 (or the pseudogene TRBV3-2) to TRBJ2-3, with 8 bases matching TRBD1. The trim removed 4 bases at V and 0 bases at J, leaving 6 bases unmatched. Germline V gene data show CDR1 as LGHDT and CDR2 as YNNKEL (reference sequence). The CDR3 runs to 16 residues. The CDR3 region is CASSPFQGASTDTQYF. CDR3 DNA sequence: TGTGCCAGCAGCCCCTTCCAGGGGGCGAGCACAGATACGCAGTATTTT.

The chain joins TRBV9 to TRBJ1-2; D unclear. V lost 0 bases and J 2 bases, leaving 8 bases between the germline ends. The CDR3 is made up of 14 amino acids. Per germline, CDR1 SGDLS and CDR2 YYNGEE. The CDR3, as DNA: TGTGCCAGCAGCGTAGGACATACAAACTATGGCTACACCTTC. Translation gives CASSVGHTNYGYTF.

The V gene is TRBV24-1, the J gene TRBJ2-5; TRBD2 might be the D (5 bases). Trimming shortened V by 0 bases and J by 3 bases, and 10 bases separated the two germline ends. The CDR3 covers 15 residues. Looked up from germline, CDR1 is KGHDR and CDR2 is SFDVKD. CDR3 DNA sequence: TGTGCCACCAGTGATTTGCAGGCGGGTAAAGAGACCCAGTACTTC. This translates into CATSDLQAGKETQYF.

CDR3: CASSVGGSPLHF. CDR3 nucleotide sequence: TGTGCCAGCAGCGTCGGAGGGTCACCCCTCCACTTT. This rearrangement joins TRBV7-9 to TRBJ1-6; D not certain. The CDR3 runs 12 residues. CDR1 and CDR2 (germline): SEHNR, FQNEAQ (reference sequence). Between the trimmed V and J ends, which lost 5 bases and 10 bases, there was a span of 9 bases. Full variable domain (missing parts from reference TRBV7-9 and TRBJ1-6): DTGVSQNPRHKITKRGQNVTFRCDPISEHNRLYWYRQTLGQGPEFLTYFQNEAQLEKSRLLSDRFSAERPKGSFSTLEIQRTEQGDSAMYLCASSVGGSPLHFGNGTRLTVT.

V and J are TRBV18 and TRBJ1-1, with D possibly being TRBD1 (6 bases). V gave up 3 bases and J gave up 4 bases, with 15 bases separating them. The CDR3 sequence is 15 residues long. From germline, CDR1 is KGHSH and CDR2 LQKENI. The CDR3 DNA reads TGTGCCAGCTCACCGACACAGGGTCAGCGCACTGAAGCTTTCTTT. Protein: CASSPTQGQRTEAFF.

V usage is TRBV7-9 and J usage is TRBJ1-6; 11 bases are shared with TRBD1. J gave up 10 bases and V 5 bases, and 10 bases lay outside the gene matches. The CDR3 loop spans 16 amino acids. The germline V gene encodes CDR1 SEHNR and CDR2 FQNEAQ (reference sequence). CDR3 protein: CASSDGTGGVGSPLHF. For the CDR3, the DNA is TGTGCCAGCAGCGACGGGACAGGGGGAGTTGGATCACCCCTCCACTTT.

J is TRBJ1-4 and V is TRBV28; D is perhaps TRBD1 (6 bases). Between the trimmed V and J ends, which lost 11 bases and 3 bases, there was a span of 13 bases. Germline V gene lookup returns CDR1 MDHEN and CDR2 SYDVKM. The CDR3 contains 13 residues. CDR3 coding DNA: TGTGCCTCTCAGGGGTATGCTAATGAAAAACTGTTTTTT. Protein product: CASQGYANEKLFF.

V gene TRBV28 combines with J gene TRBJ2-2, with D perhaps TRBD1 (6 bases). Germline CDR1 reads MDHEN; CDR2 reads SYDVKM. The CDR3 is 17 residues long. Between the trimmed V and J ends, which lost 2 bases and 8 bases, there was a span of 21 bases. The CDR3 sequence: CASSLTPSWGQGGELFF. CDR3 sequence (DNA): TGTGCCAGCAGTTTAACTCCCTCGTGGGGGCAGGGGGGGGAGCTGTTTTTT.

This clone was recorded once. The chain has TRBV3-1 (or the pseudogene TRBV3-2) and TRBJ1-1, with D perhaps TRBD1 (5 bases). Germline V gene lookup returns CDR1 LGHDT and CDR2 YNNKEL (reference sequence). The CDR3 runs 12 residues. Trimming cost V 1 base and J 11 bases, with 11 bases left between them. The CDR3 nucleotides are TGTGCCAGCAGCCAAGGGGGAGGGGATGCTTTCTTT. Residues: CASSQGGGDAFF.

CDR3: CASSQVGSRGKAGYTF. The CDR3 DNA follows: TGCGCCAGCAGCCAAGTGGGGAGCAGGGGAAAGGCTGGCTACACCTTC. The chain recombines TRBV4-1 with TRBJ1-2; D is perhaps TRBD1 (6 bases). V dropped 1 base and J dropped 7 bases, with 19 bases sitting between them. The germline gives CDR1 MGHRA, CDR2 YSYEKL. The CDR3 has 16 amino acids.

V usage is TRBV7-9 and J usage is TRBJ2-6, with a tentative D call TRBD1 (6 bases). With 4 bases removed from V and 0 bases from J, the gap between germline ends came to 16 bases. The germline CDR1 and CDR2 sequences are SEHNR and FQNEAQ (reference sequence). This CDR3 is built from 18 residues. The CDR3 region has the DNA TGTGCCAGCAGCTCCCCCGGGACACCCCTCTCTGGGGCCAACGTCCTGACTTTC. This encodes CASSSPGTPLSGANVLTF.

The V gene is TRBV7-9, the J gene TRBJ2-3, with 9 nucleotides matching TRBD1. V trimming: 3 bases; J trimming: 0 bases; junction bases outside the gene matches: 1. Germline CDR1 and CDR2: SEHNR and FQNEAQ (reference sequence). This CDR3 is 15 amino acids long. The CDR3 nucleotides are TGTGCCAGCAGCTTCGGGACAGGGAGCACAGATACGCAGTATTTT. It encodes CASSFGTGSTDTQYF. The full variable domain, in which reference TRBV7-9 and TRBJ2-3 provide the parts outside the CDR3, is DTGVSQNPRHKITKRGQNVTFRCDPISEHNRLYWYRQTLGQGPEFLTYFQNEAQLEKSRLLSDRFSAERPKGSFSTLEIQRTEQGDSAMYLCASSFGTGSTDTQYFGPGTRLTVL.

The chain combines TRBV5-1 with TRBJ2-5; D unclear. V lost 6 bases and J 4 bases, leaving 10 bases between the germline ends. Germline V gene sequence: CDR1 SGHRS, CDR2 YFSETQ. This CDR3 contains 12 residues. The CDR3 here is CASTIDRETQYF. The DNA for the CDR3 is TGCGCCAGCACAATAGATAGAGAGACCCAGTACTTC.

This chain's CDR3 is CASSLDVRGRSWDTEAFF. The CDR3 nucleotides are TGTGCCAGCAGCTTAGACGTCAGGGGTCGGAGTTGGGACACTGAAGCTTTCTTT. The V and J genes are TRBV7-2 and TRBJ1-1; weak D call: TRBD1 (6 bases). This CDR3 is built from 18 residues. Trimming cost V 1 base and J 3 bases, with 21 bases left between them. The germline gives CDR1 SGHTA, CDR2 FQGNSA.